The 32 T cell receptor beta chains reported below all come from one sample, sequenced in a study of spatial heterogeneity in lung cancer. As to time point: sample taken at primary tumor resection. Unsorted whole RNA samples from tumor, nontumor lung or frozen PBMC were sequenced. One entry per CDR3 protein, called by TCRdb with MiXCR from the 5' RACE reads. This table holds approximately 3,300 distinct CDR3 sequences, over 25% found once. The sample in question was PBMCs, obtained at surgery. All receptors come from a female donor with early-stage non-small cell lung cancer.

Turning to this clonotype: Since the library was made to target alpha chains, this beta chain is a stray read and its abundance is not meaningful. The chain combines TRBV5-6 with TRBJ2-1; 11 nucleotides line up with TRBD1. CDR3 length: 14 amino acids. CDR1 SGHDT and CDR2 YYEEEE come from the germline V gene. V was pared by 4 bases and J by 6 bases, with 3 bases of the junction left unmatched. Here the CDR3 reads CASSTGTGGNEQFF. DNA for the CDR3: TGTGCCAGCAGCACCGGGACAGGGGGCAATGAGCAGTTCTTC.

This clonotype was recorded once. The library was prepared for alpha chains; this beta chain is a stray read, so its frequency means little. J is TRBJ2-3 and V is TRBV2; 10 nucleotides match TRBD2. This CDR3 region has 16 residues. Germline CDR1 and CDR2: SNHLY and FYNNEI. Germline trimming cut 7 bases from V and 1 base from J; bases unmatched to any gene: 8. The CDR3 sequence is CASNLPSGGGTDTQYF. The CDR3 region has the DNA TGTGCCAGCAATCTTCCTAGCGGGGGCGGCACAGATACGCAGTATTTT. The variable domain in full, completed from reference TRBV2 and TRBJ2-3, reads EPEVTQTPSHQVTQMGQEVILRCVPISNHLYFYWYRQILGQKVEFLVSFYNNEISEKSEIFDDQFSVERPDGSNFTLKIRSTKLEDSAMYFCASNLPSGGGTDTQYFGPGTRLTVL.

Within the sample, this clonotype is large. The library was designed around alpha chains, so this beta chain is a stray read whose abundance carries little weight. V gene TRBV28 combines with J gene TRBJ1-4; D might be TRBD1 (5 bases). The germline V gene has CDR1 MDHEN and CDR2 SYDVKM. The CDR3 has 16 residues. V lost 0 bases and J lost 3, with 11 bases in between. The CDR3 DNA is TGTGCCAGCAGTTTATGGAGCGGGGCCCCTAATGAAAAACTGTTTTTT. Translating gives CASSLWSGAPNEKLFF.

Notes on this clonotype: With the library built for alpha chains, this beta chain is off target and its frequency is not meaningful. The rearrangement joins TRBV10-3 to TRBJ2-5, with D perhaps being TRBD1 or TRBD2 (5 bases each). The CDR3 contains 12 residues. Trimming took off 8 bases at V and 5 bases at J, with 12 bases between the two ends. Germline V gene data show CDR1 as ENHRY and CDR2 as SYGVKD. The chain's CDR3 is CAIGAAGETQYF. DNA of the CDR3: TGTGCCATCGGGGCTGCGGGCGAGACCCAGTACTTC.

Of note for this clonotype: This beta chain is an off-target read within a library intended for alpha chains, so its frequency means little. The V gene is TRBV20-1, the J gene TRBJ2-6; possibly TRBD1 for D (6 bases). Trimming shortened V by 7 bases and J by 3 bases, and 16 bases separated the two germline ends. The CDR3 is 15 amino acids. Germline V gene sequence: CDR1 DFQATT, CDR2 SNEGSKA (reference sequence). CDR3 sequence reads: CSGTDIYGGANVLTF. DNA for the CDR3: TGCAGTGGGACAGATATTTACGGTGGGGCCAACGTCCTGACTTTC.

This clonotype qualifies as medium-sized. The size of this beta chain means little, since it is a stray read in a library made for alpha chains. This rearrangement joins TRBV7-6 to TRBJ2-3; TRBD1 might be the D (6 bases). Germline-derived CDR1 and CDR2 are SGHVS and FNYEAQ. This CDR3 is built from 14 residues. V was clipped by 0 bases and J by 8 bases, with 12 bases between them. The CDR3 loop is CASSLASEGGTQYF. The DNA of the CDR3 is TGTGCCAGCAGCTTAGCGTCGGAAGGGGGTACGCAGTATTTT.

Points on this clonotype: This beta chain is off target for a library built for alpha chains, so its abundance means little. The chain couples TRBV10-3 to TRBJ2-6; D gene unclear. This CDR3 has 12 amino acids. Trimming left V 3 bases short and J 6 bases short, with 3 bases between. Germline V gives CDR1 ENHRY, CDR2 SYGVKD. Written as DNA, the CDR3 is TGTGCCATCAGTGAATTGGCCAACGTCCTGACTTTC. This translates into CAISELANVLTF.

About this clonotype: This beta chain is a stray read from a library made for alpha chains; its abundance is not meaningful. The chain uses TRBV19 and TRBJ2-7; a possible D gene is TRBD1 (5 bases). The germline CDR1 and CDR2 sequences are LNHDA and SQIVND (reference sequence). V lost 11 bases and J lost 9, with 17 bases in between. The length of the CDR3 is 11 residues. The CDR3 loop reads CASKGLRLQYV. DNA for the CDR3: TGTGCCTCAAAGGGGTTAAGGTTGCAGTACGTC.

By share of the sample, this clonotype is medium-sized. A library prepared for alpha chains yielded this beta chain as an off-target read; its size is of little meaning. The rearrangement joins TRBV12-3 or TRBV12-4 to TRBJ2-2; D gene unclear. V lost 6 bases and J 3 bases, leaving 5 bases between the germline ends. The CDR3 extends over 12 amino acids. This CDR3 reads CASSPYTGELFF. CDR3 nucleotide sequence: TGTGCCAGCAGCCCTTACACCGGGGAGCTGTTTTTT.

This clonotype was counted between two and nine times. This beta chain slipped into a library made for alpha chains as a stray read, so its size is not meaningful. This CDR3 reads CASSPVAGTSGTDTQYF. CDR3 nucleotides: TGTGCCAGCTCACCAGTTGCCGGGACTAGCGGGACAGATACGCAGTATTTT. The rearrangement joins TRBV18 to TRBJ2-3; 12 bases are shared with TRBD2. The germline V gene has CDR1 KGHSH and CDR2 LQKENI. V was pared by 2 bases and J by 3 bases, with 6 bases of the junction left unmatched. There are 17 residues in the CDR3.

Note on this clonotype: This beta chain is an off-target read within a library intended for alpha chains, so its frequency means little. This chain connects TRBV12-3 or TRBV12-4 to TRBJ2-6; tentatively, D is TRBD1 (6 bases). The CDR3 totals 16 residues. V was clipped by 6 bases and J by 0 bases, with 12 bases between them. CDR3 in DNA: TGTGCCAGCAGCACAACAGGGAGCTCTGGGGCCAACGTCCTGACTTTC. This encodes CASSTTGSSGANVLTF.

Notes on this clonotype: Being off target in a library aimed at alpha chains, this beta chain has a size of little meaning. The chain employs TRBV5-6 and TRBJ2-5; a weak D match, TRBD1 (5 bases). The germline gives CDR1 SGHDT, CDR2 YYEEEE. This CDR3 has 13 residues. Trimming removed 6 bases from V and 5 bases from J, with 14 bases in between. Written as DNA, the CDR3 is TGTGCCAGCACCCTGGGGCAGCTGGAGACCCAGTACTTC. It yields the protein CASTLGQLETQYF.

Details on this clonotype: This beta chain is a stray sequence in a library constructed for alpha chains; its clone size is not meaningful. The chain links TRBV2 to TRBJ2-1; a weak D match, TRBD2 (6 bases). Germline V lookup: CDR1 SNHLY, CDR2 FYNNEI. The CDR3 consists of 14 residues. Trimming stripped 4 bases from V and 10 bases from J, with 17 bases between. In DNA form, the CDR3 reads TGTGCCAGCAGTGGCAGGAGGCGGGAAACAGAGCAGTTCTTC. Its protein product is CASSGRRRETEQFF.

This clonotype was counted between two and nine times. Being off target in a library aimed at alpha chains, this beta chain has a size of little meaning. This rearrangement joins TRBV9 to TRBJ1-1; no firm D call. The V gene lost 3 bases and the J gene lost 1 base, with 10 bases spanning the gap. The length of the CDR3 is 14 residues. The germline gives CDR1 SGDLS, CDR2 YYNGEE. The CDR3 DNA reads TGTGCCAGCAGCGCAAATTGGGGGAACACTGAAGCTTTCTTT. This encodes CASSANWGNTEAFF.

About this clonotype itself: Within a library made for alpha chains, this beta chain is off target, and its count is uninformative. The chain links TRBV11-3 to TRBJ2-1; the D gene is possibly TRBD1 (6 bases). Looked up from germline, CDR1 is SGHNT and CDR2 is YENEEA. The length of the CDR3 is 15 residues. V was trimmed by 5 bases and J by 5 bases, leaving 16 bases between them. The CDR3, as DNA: TGTGCCAGCAGCCGAGTCGGGGACATTAACAATGAGCAGTTCTTC. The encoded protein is CASSRVGDINNEQFF.

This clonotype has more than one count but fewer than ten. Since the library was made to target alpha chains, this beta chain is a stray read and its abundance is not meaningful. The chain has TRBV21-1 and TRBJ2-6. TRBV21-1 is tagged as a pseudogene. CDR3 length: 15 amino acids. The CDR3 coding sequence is TGTGCCAGCAGCAGCCCCAGAGCTGGGGCCAACGTCCTGACTTTC. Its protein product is CASSSPRAGANVLTF.

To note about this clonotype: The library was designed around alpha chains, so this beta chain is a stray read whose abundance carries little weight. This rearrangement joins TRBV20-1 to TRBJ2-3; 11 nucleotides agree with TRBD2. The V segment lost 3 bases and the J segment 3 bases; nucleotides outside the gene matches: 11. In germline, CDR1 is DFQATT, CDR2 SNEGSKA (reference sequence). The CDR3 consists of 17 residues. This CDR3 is CSARHPALAGGTDTQYF. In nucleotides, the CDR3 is TGCAGTGCTAGGCATCCTGCCCTAGCGGGAGGAACAGATACGCAGTATTTT.

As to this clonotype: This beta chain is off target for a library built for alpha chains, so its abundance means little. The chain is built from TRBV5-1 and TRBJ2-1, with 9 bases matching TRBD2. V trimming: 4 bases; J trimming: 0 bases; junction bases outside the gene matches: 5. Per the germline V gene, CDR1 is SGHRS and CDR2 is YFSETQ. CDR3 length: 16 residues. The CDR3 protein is CASSVLAGSSYNEQFF. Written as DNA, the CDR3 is TGCGCCAGCAGCGTTCTAGCGGGATCCTCCTACAATGAGCAGTTCTTC.

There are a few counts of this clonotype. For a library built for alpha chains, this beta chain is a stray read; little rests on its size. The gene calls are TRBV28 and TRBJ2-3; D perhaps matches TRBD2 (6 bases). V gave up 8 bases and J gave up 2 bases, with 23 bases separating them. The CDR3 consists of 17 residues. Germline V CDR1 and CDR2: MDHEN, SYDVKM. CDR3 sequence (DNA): TGTGCCAGCTCCCTTAAGGGGCTAGCGATCTCCACAGATACGCAGTATTTT. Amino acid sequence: CASSLKGLAISTDTQYF.

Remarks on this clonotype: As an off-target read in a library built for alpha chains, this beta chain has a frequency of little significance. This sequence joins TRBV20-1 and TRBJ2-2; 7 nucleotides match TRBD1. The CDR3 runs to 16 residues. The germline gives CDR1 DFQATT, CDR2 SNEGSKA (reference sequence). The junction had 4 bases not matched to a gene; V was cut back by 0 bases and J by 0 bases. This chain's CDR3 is CSARDPDRANTGELFF. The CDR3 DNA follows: TGCAGTGCTAGAGATCCCGACAGGGCGAACACCGGGGAGCTGTTTTTT.

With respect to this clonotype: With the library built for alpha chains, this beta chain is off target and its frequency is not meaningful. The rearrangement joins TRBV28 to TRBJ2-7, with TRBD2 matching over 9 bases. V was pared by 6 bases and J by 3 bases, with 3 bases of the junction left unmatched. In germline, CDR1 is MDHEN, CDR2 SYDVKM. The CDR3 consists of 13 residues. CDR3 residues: CASSRSGSYEQYV. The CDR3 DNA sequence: TGTGCCAGCAGCCGTAGCGGGAGCTACGAGCAGTACGTC.

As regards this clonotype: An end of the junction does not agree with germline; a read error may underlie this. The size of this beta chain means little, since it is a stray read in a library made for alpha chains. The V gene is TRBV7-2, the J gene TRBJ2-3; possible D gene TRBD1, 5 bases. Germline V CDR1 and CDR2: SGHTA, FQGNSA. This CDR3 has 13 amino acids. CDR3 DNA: TGTGCCAGCAAGAGTTATCTGACAGATGCGCAGTATTTT. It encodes CASKSYLTDAQYF.

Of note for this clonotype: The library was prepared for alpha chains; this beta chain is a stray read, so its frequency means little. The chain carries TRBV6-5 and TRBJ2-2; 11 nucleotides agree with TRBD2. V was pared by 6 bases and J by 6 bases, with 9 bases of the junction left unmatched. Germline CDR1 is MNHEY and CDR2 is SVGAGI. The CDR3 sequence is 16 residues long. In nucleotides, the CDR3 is TGTGCCAGCAGCCGTACTAGCGGGAGTACGGCCGGGGAGCTGTTTTTT. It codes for CASSRTSGSTAGELFF.

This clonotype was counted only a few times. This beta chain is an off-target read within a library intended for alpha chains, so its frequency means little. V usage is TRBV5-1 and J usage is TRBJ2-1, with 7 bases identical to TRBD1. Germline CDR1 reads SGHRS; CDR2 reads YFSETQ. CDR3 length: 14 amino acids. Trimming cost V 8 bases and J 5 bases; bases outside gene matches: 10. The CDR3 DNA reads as TGCGCCAGTAGAGAGACAGGGACCCACAATGAGCAGTTCTTC. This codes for CASRETGTHNEQFF. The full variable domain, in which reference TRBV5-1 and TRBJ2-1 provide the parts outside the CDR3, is KAGVTQTPRYLIKTRGQQVTLSCSPISGHRSVSWYQQTPGQGLQFLFEYFSETQRNKGNFPGRFSGRQFSNSRSEMNVSTLELGDSALYLCASRETGTHNEQFFGPGTRLTVL.

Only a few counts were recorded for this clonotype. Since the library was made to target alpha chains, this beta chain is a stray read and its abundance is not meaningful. CDR3 protein: CASRGTGGYTLYQPQHF. CDR3 sequence (DNA): TGTGCCAGCAGAGGGACGGGGGGCTACACCCTCTATCAGCCCCAGCATTTT. The rearrangement joins TRBV2 to TRBJ1-5; perhaps TRBD1 as D (6 bases). Trimming removed 6 bases at V and 5 bases at J, with 23 bases between. The CDR3 consists of 17 residues. Germline loops: CDR1 SNHLY, CDR2 FYNNEI.

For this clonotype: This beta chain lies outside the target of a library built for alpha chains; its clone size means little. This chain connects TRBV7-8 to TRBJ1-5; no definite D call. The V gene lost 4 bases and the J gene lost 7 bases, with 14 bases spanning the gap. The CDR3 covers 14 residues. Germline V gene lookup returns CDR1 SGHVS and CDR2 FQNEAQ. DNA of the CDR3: TGTGCCAGCAGCTACGGACTTGAAGCGCAGCCCCAGCATTTT. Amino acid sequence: CASSYGLEAQPQHF.

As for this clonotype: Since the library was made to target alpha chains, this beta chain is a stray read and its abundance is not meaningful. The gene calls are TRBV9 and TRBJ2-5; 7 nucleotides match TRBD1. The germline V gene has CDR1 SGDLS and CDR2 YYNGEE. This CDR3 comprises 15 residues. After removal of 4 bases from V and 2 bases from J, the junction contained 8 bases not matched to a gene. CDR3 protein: CASSTGTVPQETQYF. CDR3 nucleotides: TGTGCCAGCAGCACAGGGACAGTTCCTCAAGAGACCCAGTACTTC.

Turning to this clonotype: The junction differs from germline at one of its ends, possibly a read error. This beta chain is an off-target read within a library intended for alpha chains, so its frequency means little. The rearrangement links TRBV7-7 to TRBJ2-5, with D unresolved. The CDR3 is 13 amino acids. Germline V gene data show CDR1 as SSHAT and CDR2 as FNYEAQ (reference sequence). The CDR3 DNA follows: TGTGCTAGCAGCTTAGACTTTCAAGAGACCCAGTACTTC. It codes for CASSLDFQETQYF.

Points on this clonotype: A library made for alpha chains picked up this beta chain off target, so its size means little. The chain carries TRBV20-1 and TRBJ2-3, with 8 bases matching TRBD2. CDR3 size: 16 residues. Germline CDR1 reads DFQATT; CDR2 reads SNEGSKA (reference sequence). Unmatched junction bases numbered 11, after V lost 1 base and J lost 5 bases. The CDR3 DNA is TGCAGTGCTAGAGCCCGGGGACTAGTAATGGTAGATACGCAGTATTTT. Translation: CSARARGLVMVDTQYF.

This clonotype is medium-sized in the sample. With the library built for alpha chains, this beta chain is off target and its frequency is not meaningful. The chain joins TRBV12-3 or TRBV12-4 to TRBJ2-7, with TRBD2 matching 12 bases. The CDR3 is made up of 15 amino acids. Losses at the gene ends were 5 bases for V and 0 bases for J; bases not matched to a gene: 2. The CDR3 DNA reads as TGTGCCAGCAGTATGACTAGCGGGGGCTCCTACGAGCAGTACTTC. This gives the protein CASSMTSGGSYEQYF.

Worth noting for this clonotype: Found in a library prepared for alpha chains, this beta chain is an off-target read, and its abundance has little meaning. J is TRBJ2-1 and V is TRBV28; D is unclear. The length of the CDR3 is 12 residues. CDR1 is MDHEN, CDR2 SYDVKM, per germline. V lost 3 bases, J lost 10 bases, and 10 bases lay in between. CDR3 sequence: CASSLLVSEQFF. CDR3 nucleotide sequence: TGTGCCAGCAGTTTGTTGGTAAGCGAGCAGTTCTTC. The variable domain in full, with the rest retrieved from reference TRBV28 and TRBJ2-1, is DVKVTQSSRYLVKRTGEKVFLECVQDMDHENMFWYRQDPGLGLRLIYFSYDVKMKEKGDIPEGYSVSREKKERFSLILESASTNQTSMYLCASSLLVSEQFFGPGTRLTVL.

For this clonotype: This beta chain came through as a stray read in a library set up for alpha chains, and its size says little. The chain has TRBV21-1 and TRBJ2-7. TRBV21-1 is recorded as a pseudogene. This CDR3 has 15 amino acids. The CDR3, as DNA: TGTGCCAGCAGCAAGAGGACCGGGACCCCCTACGAGCAGTACGTC. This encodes CASSKRTGTPYEQYV.